The T cell receptor beta chain described here comes from a study of blood T cell repertoires in COVID-19 (TCRdb year 2020). Context from the whole study: Samples from collaborators originated in the United States, Italy and Spain and spanned both the acute and convalescent phases of COVID-19. Where available, HLA class I and class II types were obtained from metadata supplied by the sample provider rather than from assay-based typing. A de-identified subject ID, COVID-19 status, age in years and sex were almost always included in the sample metadata. The repertoires were made available in a free public database intended to serve as a resource for research on the immune response to SARS-CoV-2. The prospective study material was composed of cDNA or gDNA derived from T cells, B-cell-depleted T cells, or PBMCs. Subjects who had been exposed to COVID-19, were actively infected with it, or had recovered from it provided the deeply sampled blood TCRbeta repertoires that made up the dataset. Samples were obtained from the ongoing ImmuneRACE study (first 160 participants) and from over 1,000 subjects provided by 6 global collaborators.

The immunoSEQ Assay, a bias-controlled multiplex PCR, was used to amplify TCRbeta CDR3 regions from genomic DNA. Under the source paper's analysis protocol: Nucleated cell counts per sample were estimated from amplification of reference gene primers within the assay. Sequence reads were collapsed and filtered to measure the absolute abundance of every unique TCRbeta CDR3 rearrangement. For each sample, productive Simpson clonality was calculated as the square root of Simpson's diversity index across productive rearrangements. Held by TCRdb, this immuneACCESS table contains in-frame sequences only and omits some clones. Under half of the omission traces to an unresolved V gene where checked; the cause of the rest is unknown. That table furnishes V, J and clone size, whereas the DNA furnished D and trimming. This sample comprises roughly 280,000 clones, roughly nine tenths of them detected only once. Of the sample, 2.2% is held by the ten largest clones.

The germline V gene (reference sequence) sets CDR1 to LGHDT and CDR2 to YNNKEL. A distance of 10 bases separates the germline ends of V and J, which lose 0 bases and 7 bases respectively. The CDR3, cysteine through phenylalanine, is 15 amino acids long. Only the CDR3 DNA stays, 45 bases, in frame from base 1. What the research found in general, with its limitations: Clinical and demographic metadata were provided uncurated, with the amount varying by source and participant.

Of note for this clone: The antigen it binds to is not known. There are no base qualities to consult, and no much larger clone falls within one base.

Collaborating institutions collected whole blood in K2EDTA tubes following their own protocols. Collaborator samples were shipped for TCRbeta analysis as frozen whole blood, isolated PBMCs, or DNA extracted from either sample type. The source of this sequence is a middle-aged man with acute or convalescent COVID-19. Source material: peripheral blood. In this chain, TRBV3-1 (or the pseudogene TRBV3-2) is recombined with TRBJ1-6, with TRBD1 as a weak D call on 5 bases. The CDR3 in this case is CASSQDGALNSPLHF. The DNA sequence reads TGTGCCAGCAGCCAAGATGGGGCCCTGAATTCACCCCTCCACTTT.